One sample yielded the 26 T cell receptor beta chains listed below, sequenced in a study of T-cell reconstitution after alpha-beta-depleted transplantation in children. TCRbeta library construction was performed incorporating unique molecular identifiers. MiXCR was run by TCRdb on the PCR reads, yielding one entry per CDR3 protein. The repertoire holds some 590,000 distinct CDR3 sequences, with about 10% as singletons. Sample: PBMCs from the stem cell graft donor, taken from the stem cell graft. These TCRs come from a human donor who donated a stem cell graft to a child with acute myeloid leukemia.

This clonotype was detected only a few times. This chain uses TRBV7-9 with TRBJ1-5; a possible D gene is TRBD1 (6 bases). Per germline, CDR1 SEHNR and CDR2 FQNEAQ (reference sequence). Trimming left V 4 bases short and J 9 bases short, with 13 bases between. CDR3 length equals 13 residues. DNA for the CDR3: TGTGCCAGCAGCTCCTACAGGGAGGGGCCCCAGCATTTT. It encodes CASSSYREGPQHF.

The table lists this clonotype with a few counts. This sequence joins TRBV5-1 and TRBJ2-7; TRBD1 aligns across 7 bases. The CDR3 length is 13 residues. Losses at the gene ends were 4 bases for V and 3 bases for J; bases not matched to a gene: 4. The germline CDR1 and CDR2 sequences are SGHRS and YFSETQ. DNA for the CDR3: TGCGCCAGCAGCATAGACAGGGTCTACGAGCAGTACTTC. As protein: CASSIDRVYEQYF.

The chain is built from TRBV25-1 and TRBJ1-1; 9 bases match TRBD1. This CDR3 spans 13 amino acids. Germline CDR1 reads MGHDK; CDR2 reads SYGVNS. J was trimmed by 9 bases and V by 1 base; bases with no gene match: 3. The chain's CDR3 is CASSEWGTGKAFF. CDR3 bases: TGTGCCAGCAGTGAATGGGGGACAGGGAAAGCTTTCTTT.

This chain joins TRBV20-1 and TRBJ2-5, with 7 bases fitting TRBD1. V shed 2 bases, J shed 7 bases, and the junction held 10 bases outside the gene matches. Germline assignment: CDR1 DFQATT and CDR2 SNEGSKA (reference sequence). The CDR3 consists of 14 residues. The CDR3 nucleotides read TGCAGTGCTAGATCGACAGGGACCGATGGGACCCAGTACTTC. Residues: CSARSTGTDGTQYF.

This clonotype was found many times. The V gene is TRBV29-1, the J gene TRBJ2-2; D ambiguous. Germline-derived CDR1 and CDR2 are SQVTM and ANQGSEA. Trimming pared 4 bases from V and 2 bases from J, leaving 11 bases between. The CDR3 is made up of 14 amino acids. The DNA of the CDR3 is TGCAGCGTTGCTCACAACCTTAACACCGGGGAGCTGTTTTTT. Protein: CSVAHNLNTGELFF.

The sample holds many counts of this clonotype. The V and J genes are TRBV29-1 and TRBJ2-3, with D possibly being TRBD1 (6 bases). With 6 bases removed from V and 0 bases from J, the gap between germline ends came to 13 bases. Germline V gives CDR1 SQVTM, CDR2 ANQGSEA. The CDR3 loop spans 14 amino acids. The CDR3 region is CSVPRGSSTDTQYF. As DNA, the CDR3 is TGCAGCGTGCCCAGGGGCTCTAGCACAGATACGCAGTATTTT.

This clonotype was seen a few times. This chain joins TRBV28 and TRBJ2-1, with D possibly matching TRBD1 (6 bases). The CDR3 spans 12 residues. The V gene lost 4 bases and the J gene lost 10 bases, with 11 bases spanning the gap. CDR1 is MDHEN and CDR2 is SYDVKM in the germline V gene. CDR3 coding DNA: TGTGCCAGCAGTTCGGACGACAGGGAGCAGTTCTTC. This codes for CASSSDDREQFF. Filled out from reference TRBV28 and TRBJ2-1, the complete variable domain reads DVKVTQSSRYLVKRTGEKVFLECVQDMDHENMFWYRQDPGLGLRLIYFSYDVKMKEKGDIPEGYSVSREKKERFSLILESASTNQTSMYLCASSSDDREQFFGPGTRLTVL.

This clonotype was seen many times. The chain has TRBV5-1 and TRBJ2-7; D remains ambiguous. Germline lookup yields CDR1 SGHRS and CDR2 YFSETQ. Trimming pared 4 bases from V and 3 bases from J, leaving 5 bases between. This CDR3 is 11 amino acids long. CDR3 DNA: TGCGCCAGCAGCGCTAACTACGAGCAGTACTTC. Its protein is CASSANYEQYF.

Concerning this clonotype: A much larger clone differs by one base, so this may be a read error. This sequence joins TRBV20-1 and TRBJ1-2, with 7 bases matching TRBD1. CDR1 is DFQATT, CDR2 SNEGSKA, per germline (reference sequence). The CDR3 totals 14 residues. In DNA, the CDR3 is TGCAGTGCCGCGACAGGGAATAAGGTAGATGGCTGCACCTTC. Amino acids: CSAATGNKVDGCTF.

The genes are TRBV2 and TRBJ1-4; 7 nucleotides line up with TRBD1. The CDR3 extends over 15 amino acids. After removal of 2 bases from V and 4 bases from J, the junction contained 4 bases not matched to a gene. Germline V gene sequence: CDR1 SNHLY, CDR2 FYNNEI. The CDR3 bases are TGTGCCAGCAGTGAAAGCAGGGGGGGTAATGAAAAACTGTTTTTT. Residues: CASSESRGGNEKLFF.

This chain joins TRBV7-2 and TRBJ2-4; D unresolved. The CDR3 is made up of 16 amino acids. In germline, CDR1 is SGHTA, CDR2 FQGNSA. Trimming pared 2 bases from V and 0 bases from J, leaving 11 bases between. This chain's CDR3 is CASSLMAGLAKNIQYF. The CDR3, as DNA: TGTGCCAGCAGCTTAATGGCAGGCCTAGCCAAAAACATTCAGTACTTC.

The chain has TRBV5-1 and TRBJ2-7, with 7 bases matching TRBD1. Unmatched junction bases numbered 6, after V lost 1 base and J lost 2 bases. CDR1 and CDR2 (germline): SGHRS, YFSETQ. The CDR3 is made up of 15 amino acids. The CDR3 DNA sequence: TGCGCCAGCAGCTTGTCTGACAGGGACCCCTACGAGCAGTACTTC. Its protein is CASSLSDRDPYEQYF.

A few counts support this clonotype. The chain employs TRBV24-1 and TRBJ2-1; 8 nucleotides match TRBD2. The CDR3 totals 16 residues. The germline gives CDR1 KGHDR, CDR2 SFDVKD. J gave up 11 bases and V 5 bases, and 16 bases lay outside the gene matches. Written as DNA, the CDR3 is TGTGCCACCAGTGTGGAAGCGGGAGCGCAGCCGCGTAAGCAGTTCTTC. This codes for CATSVEAGAQPRKQFF.

This clonotype was observed a few times. The J gene is TRBJ2-5, the V gene TRBV2; TRBD2 agrees at 8 bases. J was trimmed by 5 bases and V by 6 bases; bases with no gene match: 8. Germline V gene sequence: CDR1 SNHLY, CDR2 FYNNEI. The CDR3 has 14 residues. The CDR3 sequence is CASRIAGTGETQYF. In DNA form, the CDR3 reads TGTGCCAGCAGAATAGCGGGGACGGGGGAGACCCAGTACTTC.

The J gene is TRBJ2-1, the V gene TRBV28; D remains ambiguous. There are 12 residues in the CDR3. V lost 5 bases and J 13 bases, leaving 15 bases between the germline ends. Germline CDR1 is MDHEN and CDR2 is SYDVKM. This chain's CDR3 is CASSTLARLQFF. The CDR3 DNA reads as TGTGCCAGCAGTACACTCGCGCGGTTACAGTTCTTC. The whole variable domain, remainder taken from reference TRBV28 and TRBJ2-1, is DVKVTQSSRYLVKRTGEKVFLECVQDMDHENMFWYRQDPGLGLRLIYFSYDVKMKEKGDIPEGYSVSREKKERFSLILESASTNQTSMYLCASSTLARLQFFGPGTRLTVL.

Comment on this clonotype: A much bigger clone sits one base away, suggesting this may be a read error. J is TRBJ2-3 and V is TRBV6-2 or TRBV6-3; 10 bases fit TRBD2. This CDR3 has 15 residues. Trimming at V came to 0 bases and at J to 8 bases, leaving 5 bases not matched to a gene. The V gene's germline CDR1 is MNHEY and CDR2 SVGEGT. The CDR3 sequence is CASSYSGLAAVTQYF. The CDR3 bases are TGTGCCAGCAGTTACTCCGGACTAGCGGCGGTTACGCAGTATTTT.

The rearrangement uses TRBV29-1 and TRBJ2-2; D tentatively reads TRBD1 or TRBD2 (5 bases each). Trimming removed 7 bases from V and 0 bases from J, with 15 bases in between. Germline-derived CDR1 and CDR2 are SQVTM and ANQGSEA. This CDR3 has 15 residues. CDR3 nucleotide sequence: TGCAGCGCCACCGGGACCCTTGCGAACACCGGGGAGCTGTTTTTT. Protein product: CSATGTLANTGELFF.

This clonotype was seen many times. The V and J genes are TRBV16 and TRBJ2-1; perhaps TRBD1 as D (5 bases). Germline V gives CDR1 KGHSY, CDR2 FQNENV. CDR3 length: 16 amino acids. Trimming pared 1 base from V and 5 bases from J, leaving 15 bases between. CDR3 in amino acids: CASSQLSQGSDNEQFF. CDR3 coding DNA: TGTGCCAGCAGCCAATTAAGTCAGGGTTCCGACAATGAGCAGTTCTTC.

This clonotype was seen repeatedly, ten times or more. The chain is built from TRBV20-1 and TRBJ1-1, with TRBD1 matching 8 bases. Germline CDR1 is DFQATT and CDR2 is SNEGSKA (reference sequence). CDR3 length: 13 residues. V was pared by 5 bases and J by 1 base, with 3 bases of the junction left unmatched. Here the CDR3 reads CSAPDRANTEAFF. CDR3 nucleotides: TGCAGTGCTCCGGACAGGGCGAACACTGAAGCTTTCTTT.

The V call is TRBV6-2 or TRBV6-3, the J call TRBJ2-1; 7 positions agree with TRBD2. From germline, CDR1 is MNHEY and CDR2 SVGEGT. The V and J ends lost 3 bases and 6 bases, in that order; junction bases with no gene match: 5. This CDR3 contains 14 residues. The CDR3 DNA is TGTGCCAGCAGTTATCTAGCGGAAGGCAATGAGCAGTTCTTC. Translating gives CASSYLAEGNEQFF.

For the CDR3, the DNA is TGCAGTGCCAATTCCCCTCCAGGGGAGGACCGGGGGCAGTACTTC. It is translated as CSANSPPGEDRGQYF. The chain combines TRBV20-1 with TRBJ2-7; the D gene could be TRBD1 or TRBD2 (6 bases each). CDR3 length equals 15 residues. Trimming pared 6 bases from V and 9 bases from J, leaving 27 bases between. Germline V lookup: CDR1 DFQATT, CDR2 SNEGSKA (reference sequence).

This clonotype was seen a few times. The chain recombines TRBV6-2 or TRBV6-3 with TRBJ2-7; tentatively, D is TRBD2 (6 bases). This CDR3 region has 13 residues. CDR1 is MNHEY, CDR2 SVGEGT, per germline. CDR3 protein: CASRSSSDYEQYF. Here the CDR3 DNA reads TGTGCGAGCCGAAGTTCTAGCGACTACGAGCAGTACTTC.

The V and J genes are TRBV15 and TRBJ1-1; unclear D gene. CDR1 and CDR2 from the germline V gene are LNHNV and YYDKDF (reference sequence). Trimming shortened V by 1 base and J by 1 base, and 4 bases separated the two germline ends. There are 13 residues in the CDR3. The CDR3 sequence: CATSRGGNTEAFF. CDR3 DNA sequence: TGTGCCACCAGCAGAGGCGGGAACACTGAAGCTTTCTTT.

This clonotype was counted only a few times. The rearrangement uses TRBV11-2 and TRBJ2-7, with D possibly matching TRBD1 (5 bases). Trimming left V 1 base short and J 8 bases short, with 12 bases between. CDR1 is SGHAT, CDR2 FQNNGV, per germline. This CDR3 contains 13 residues. The CDR3 bases are TGTGCCAGCAGCTTAGTATTACAGGAGAAGCAGTACTTC. This gives the protein CASSLVLQEKQYF.

This clonotype appeared many times. The rearrangement joins TRBV24-1 to TRBJ2-2, with D unclear. The CDR3 runs 16 residues. The V end was cut by 1 base, the J end by 0 bases, with 8 bases between. Looked up from germline, CDR1 is KGHDR and CDR2 is SFDVKD. The CDR3 DNA reads as TGTGCCACCAGTGATTTACCCAGCCCGAACACCGGGGAGCTGTTTTTT. Amino acid sequence: CATSDLPSPNTGELFF.

This clonotype was seen at least ten times. V is TRBV2 and J is TRBJ2-2, with D perhaps assigned TRBD1 or TRBD2 (6 bases each). V lost 6 bases and J 5 bases, leaving 16 bases between the germline ends. Germline CDR1 SNHLY, CDR2 FYNNEI. This CDR3 contains 15 residues. The CDR3: CASRTGGSFTGELFF. The CDR3, as DNA: TGTGCCAGCAGGACCGGGGGCTCCTTTACCGGGGAGCTGTTTTTT.